These T cell receptor beta chains were read from a single sample in a study of blood T cell repertoires in COVID-19. Assay: immunoSEQ multiplex PCR; the TCRdb copy retains only in-frame clones and omits some. The sample shows 200,000 to 250,000 clones, 89% of them seen only once. The specimen sequenced was peripheral blood. The receptors were sampled from a woman between 35 and 50 years old with acute or convalescent COVID-19. The CDR3 runs from the conserved cysteine through the conserved F or W. A D gene is named only where the DNA matches it firmly. Where a row states a size, it is once, few, many or the class of an expanded clone; other rows omit it.

clone_size j_call v_call d_call cdr3_aa cdr3_nt
NA TRBJ2-2 TRBV14 TRBD2 CASSQWAGGTGELFF TGTGCCAGCAGCCAATGGGCGGGGGGCACCGGGGAGCTGTTTTTT
NA TRBJ1-2 TRBV10-3 TRBD1 CAISDPTGGHYGYTF TGTGCCATCAGTGACCCGACAGGGGGCCACTATGGCTACACCTTC
NA TRBJ1-5 TRBV19 NA CASSRSRWSAQHF TGTGCCAGTAGTCGGAGCCGCTGGTCAGCCCAGCATTTT
NA TRBJ2-3 TRBV9 NA CASSSMGIGADTQYF TGTGCCAGCAGCTCCATGGGAATCGGGGCAGATACGCAGTATTTT
NA TRBJ1-4 TRBV19 NA CASSLRVGANEKLFF TGTGCCAGTAGTCTCAGGGTAGGGGCTAATGAAAAACTGTTTTTT
NA TRBJ2-3 TRBV5-1 NA CASSLGRIGGTDTQYF TGCGCCAGCAGCTTGGGTCGGATCGGGGGCACAGATACGCAGTATTTT
NA TRBJ1-1 TRBV9 NA CASSVGQGYMNTEAFF TGTGCCAGCAGCGTAGGGCAGGGATATATGAACACTGAAGCTTTCTTT
NA TRBJ1-2 TRBV19 TRBD1 CASSIVLGDRHYGYTF TGTGCCAGTAGTATAGTCCTGGGGGACAGACACTATGGCTACACCTTC
NA TRBJ1-3 TRBV30 TRBD1 CAWNIQGAGNTIYF TGTGCCTGGAACATTCAGGGGGCTGGAAACACCATATATTTT
NA TRBJ2-1 TRBV14 NA CASSQAGGPYNEQFF TGTGCCAGCAGCCAAGCGGGGGGCCCATACAATGAGCAGTTCTTC
NA TRBJ1-1 TRBV11-1 NA CASSSPGGNTEAFF TGTGCCAGCAGCTCCCCGGGGGGGAACACTGAAGCTTTCTTT
once TRBJ1-1 TRBV7-2 TRBD1 CASSRQGRVAAFF TGTGCCAGCAGTAGACAGGGGCGCGTGGCAGCTTTCTTT
NA TRBJ2-5 TRBV18 NA CASSYVGAQETQYF TGTGCCAGCTCATACGTTGGGGCGCAAGAGACCCAGTACTTC
NA TRBJ2-3 TRBV24-1 NA CATSDGGAGTDTQYF TGTGCCACTTCCGATGGGGGGGCCGGCACAGATACGCAGTATTTT
few TRBJ1-1 TRBV6-5 TRBD1 CASRLTGLTEAFF TGTGCCAGCAGATTGACAGGGTTGACTGAAGCTTTCTTT
NA TRBJ1-2 TRBV4-1 NA CASSHVPGDSNYGYTF TGCGCCAGCAGCCATGTCCCGGGAGATTCTAACTATGGCTACACCTTC
few TRBJ2-1 TRBV6-5 TRBD2 CASTVGTSVNNEQFF TGTGCCAGCACCGTAGGGACTAGCGTCAACAATGAGCAGTTCTTC
NA TRBJ1-1 TRBV19 NA CASSDVGGAFF TGTGCCAGTAGCGATGTTGGGGGGGCTTTCTTT
NA TRBJ2-3 TRBV7-8 NA CASSPFTDTQYF TGTGCCAGCAGCCCGTTCACAGATACGCAGTATTTT
NA TRBJ2-5 TRBV30 NA CAWSVGGKETQYF TGTGCCTGGAGTGTTGGGGGGAAAGAGACCCAGTACTTC
NA TRBJ1-1 TRBV2 NA CASSARRANTEAFF TGTGCCAGCAGTGCACGGCGGGCGAACACTGAAGCTTTCTTT
NA TRBJ1-2 TRBV14 TRBD1 CASSQDYRGFTF TGTGCCAGCAGCCAAGATTACAGGGGATTCACCTTC
NA TRBJ2-2 TRBV28 NA CASSRSTGGELFF TGTGCCAGCAGTCGGAGTACGGGCGGGGAGCTGTTTTTT
NA TRBJ2-1 TRBV27 TRBD2 CASITGTSGGDLRGEQFF TGTGCCAGCATCACCGGGACTAGCGGGGGTGATCTTCGGGGAGAGCAGTTCTTC
once TRBJ1-1 TRBV19 NA CASSRAVGKTVNTEAFF TGTGCCAGTAGTAGGGCCGTGGGAAAGACAGTGAACACTGAAGCTTTCTTT
NA TRBJ2-2 TRBV13 TRBD2 CASRSGGAGGELFF TGTGCCAGCAGGAGCGGGGGGGCCGGCGGGGAGCTGTTTTTT
NA TRBJ1-2 TRBV11-2 NA CASTEQGTNGYTF TGTGCCAGCACCGAACAGGGAACGAATGGCTACACCTTC
few TRBJ1-2 TRBV5-1 NA CASSSQPIQGPRGYTF TGCGCCAGCAGCTCACAACCTATCCAGGGGCCTAGGGGCTACACCTTC
NA TRBJ2-3 TRBV30 NA CAWTRGENTDTQYF TGTGCCTGGACCAGGGGAGAAAACACAGATACGCAGTATTTT
NA TRBJ2-3 TRBV6-1 NA CASSEQGTLTDTQYF TGTGCCAGCAGTGAACAGGGAACACTCACAGATACGCAGTATTTT
NA TRBJ2-3 TRBV4-2 TRBD2 CASSQGTSGNGADTQYF TGTGCCAGCAGCCAAGGGACTAGCGGGAATGGGGCAGATACGCAGTATTTT
NA TRBJ1-2 TRBV5-5 NA CASSLPPGQGAGDTF TGTGCCAGCAGCTTGCCTCCGGGACAAGGGGCTGGGGACACCTTC
NA TRBJ2-2 TRBV3-1/TRBV3-2 TRBD2 CASSSLERGVTGELFF TGTGCCAGCAGCTCTCTCGAGCGGGGGGTTACCGGGGAGCTGTTTTTT
NA TRBJ1-1 TRBV5-1 TRBD1 CASSLGQARTGTEAFF TGCGCCAGCAGCTTAGGACAGGCCCGAACGGGGACTGAAGCTTTCTTT
NA TRBJ1-1 TRBV18 NA CASSLLRQEEAFF TGTGCCAGCTCACTCCTTCGACAGGAAGAAGCTTTCTTT
NA TRBJ1-5 TRBV2 NA CASSSPGVFNQPQHF TGTGCCAGCAGTTCGCCAGGGGTATTCAATCAGCCCCAGCATTTT
once TRBJ1-1 TRBV21-1 NA CASSPVESNRQYTEAFF TGTGCCAGCAGCCCAGTGGAGTCTAACAGGCAATACACTGAAGCTTTCTTT
once TRBJ1-1 TRBV21-1 NA CASSKARAGLMNTEAFF TGTGCCAGCAGCAAAGCGAGGGCAGGCCTTATGAACACTGAAGCTTTCTTT
NA TRBJ1-5 TRBV5-1 TRBD1 CASSTGQGTQPQHF TGCGCCAGCAGTACGGGACAGGGAACTCAGCCCCAGCATTTT
NA TRBJ1-1 TRBV7-2 NA CASSSRGYTEAFF TGTGCCAGCAGCTCCCGGGGATACACTGAAGCTTTCTTT
once TRBJ2-5 TRBV2 NA CASSYRLQETQYF TGTGCCAGCAGCTACCGACTTCAAGAGACCCAGTACTTC
NA TRBJ2-2 TRBV7-6 NA CASSLARGGSANTGELFF TGTGCCAGCAGCTTAGCCAGGGGCGGATCCGCGAACACCGGGGAGCTGTTTTTT
NA TRBJ1-2 TRBV4-1 NA CASSQETGREYGYTF TGCGCCAGCAGCCAAGAGACGGGAAGAGAGTATGGCTACACCTTC
once TRBJ1-1 TRBV5-1 TRBD1 CASSSPLNRGVTEAFF TGCGCCAGCAGCTCGCCATTGAACAGGGGGGTCACTGAAGCTTTCTTT
NA TRBJ2-1 TRBV5-1 NA CASSSGGSYNEQFF TGCGCCAGCAGCTCCGGGGGCTCCTACAATGAGCAGTTCTTC
NA TRBJ2-5 TRBV6-1 TRBD1 CASSEDRGRTAQYF TGTGCCAGCAGTGAGGACAGGGGGCGCACGGCCCAGTACTTC
NA TRBJ1-2 TRBV14 TRBD1 CASSPGTGGAGYGYTF TGTGCCAGCAGCCCTGGGACAGGGGGCGCCGGCTATGGCTACACCTTC
NA TRBJ2-2 TRBV7-9 NA CASSLADPGTGELFF TGTGCCAGCAGCTTAGCAGATCCAGGGACCGGGGAGCTGTTTTTT
NA TRBJ2-3 TRBV6-6 NA CASSGTTDTQYF TGTGCCAGCAGTGGGACTACAGATACGCAGTATTTT
NA TRBJ2-5 TRBV29-1 TRBD1 CSVEDRGLGETQYF TGCAGCGTTGAAGATAGGGGGCTGGGGGAGACCCAGTACTTC
NA TRBJ1-2 TRBV4-2 NA CASSPSLKDTNYGYTF TGTGCCAGCAGCCCCTCACTCAAAGACACTAACTATGGCTACACCTTC
NA TRBJ1-3 TRBV30 NA CAWSQSSGNTIYF TGTGCCTGGAGTCAGTCCTCTGGAAACACCATATATTTT
NA TRBJ1-3 TRBV6-4 TRBD1 CASSGGDRGRRGNTIYF TGTGCCAGCAGTGGAGGGGACAGGGGTCGACGAGGAAACACCATATATTTT
NA TRBJ1-1 TRBV30 NA CAWTEGRNTEAFF TGTGCCTGGACCGAGGGCAGGAACACTGAAGCTTTCTTT
NA TRBJ1-2 TRBV14 TRBD1 CASESRDRGYYGYTF TGTGCCAGCGAATCCAGGGACAGGGGATACTATGGCTACACCTTC